This TCR beta chain was obtained from a study of blood T cell repertoires in COVID-19. About the research overall: Acute and convalescent COVID-19 specimens originated in the United States, Italy and Spain. Nucleic acid was either cDNA or gDNA, and it came from T cells, B-cell-depleted T cells, or PBMCs.

As handled by the study authors: Amplification from reference gene primers served as the basis for estimated nucleated cell counts. The repertoire was sequenced with immunoSEQ multiplex PCR; TCRdb's copy has only in-frame clones and lacks some. V and J calls and clone size are copied from that table; D and trimming were computed from the DNA. The profile shows 100,000 to 150,000 clones, around 90% of them singletons. During active infection, Seattle patients enrolled and were then monitored through disease. Per germline, CDR1 MNHEY and CDR2 SVGAGI. The V end was cut by 6 bases, the J end by 1 base, with 10 bases between. This CDR3 region has 14 residues.

Sequencing was carried out using peripheral blood. This chain connects TRBV6-5 to TRBJ1-5; tentatively, D is TRBD1 (5 bases). The sequence was collected from a man between 60 and 70 years old with COVID-19, enrolled during active disease. CDR3 in DNA: TGTGCCAGCAGAAGGGGTGGGAGCAATCAGCCCCAGCATTTT. The encoded protein is CASRRGGSNQPQHF.